Listed below are T cell receptor beta chains from one sample, sequenced in a study of blood T cell repertoires in COVID-19. Assay used: immunoSEQ multiplex PCR; TCRdb lists only in-frame clones, some missing. This sample has under 200,000 clones, with roughly 83% found just once. Sequencing was done on a sample of PBMCs or T cells enriched from blood (not recorded which). The receptors derive from a woman in her forties or fifties who had recovered from COVID-19. Each CDR3 is given with its conserved first and last residue. The D gene is left open where the match is weak. The size field is filled for only some rows; it gives once, few, many or a size class.

v_call: TRBV9; d_call: -; clone_size: -; j_call: TRBJ1-2; cdr3_aa: CASSVARAGYGYTF; cdr3_nt: TGTGCCAGCAGCGTAGCCAGGGCTGGCTATGGCTACACCTTC
v_call: TRBV7-2; d_call: -; clone_size: -; j_call: TRBJ2-1; cdr3_aa: CASSIRGNEQFF; cdr3_nt: TGTGCCAGCAGCATCAGGGGCAATGAGCAGTTCTTC
v_call: TRBV18; d_call: -; clone_size: -; j_call: TRBJ1-1; cdr3_aa: CASSLGSTGQNEAFF; cdr3_nt: TGTGCCAGCTCACTAGGTTCAACAGGGCAGAATGAAGCTTTCTTT
v_call: TRBV5-6; d_call: TRBD1; clone_size: once; j_call: TRBJ2-1; cdr3_aa: CASSFKTGGSNEQFF; cdr3_nt: TGTGCCAGCAGCTTTAAGACAGGGGGCAGCAATGAGCAGTTCTTC
v_call: TRBV30; d_call: -; clone_size: -; j_call: TRBJ1-2; cdr3_aa: CAWSVWSLSEGYTF; cdr3_nt: TGTGCCTGGAGTGTATGGTCCTTATCTGAGGGCTACACCTTC
v_call: TRBV6-5; d_call: -; clone_size: -; j_call: TRBJ1-1; cdr3_aa: CASSYLLSGNTEAFF; cdr3_nt: TGTGCCAGCAGTTACTTACTGTCAGGGAACACTGAAGCTTTCTTT
v_call: TRBV4-2; d_call: -; clone_size: -; j_call: TRBJ1-6; cdr3_aa: CASSQEWARAPLHF; cdr3_nt: TGTGCCAGCAGCCAAGAATGGGCCCGCGCACCCCTCCACTTT
v_call: TRBV6-5; d_call: TRBD1; clone_size: few; j_call: TRBJ1-1; cdr3_aa: CASSYSMTGDTEAFF; cdr3_nt: TGTGCCAGCAGTTACTCGATGACAGGGGACACTGAAGCTTTCTTT
v_call: TRBV28; d_call: -; clone_size: -; j_call: TRBJ1-5; cdr3_aa: CASSSARRGGNQPQHF; cdr3_nt: TGTGCCAGCAGTTCCGCTAGGAGGGGCGGGAATCAGCCCCAGCATTTT
v_call: TRBV30; d_call: TRBD1; clone_size: -; j_call: TRBJ1-1; cdr3_aa: CAWSPTTGDTEAFF; cdr3_nt: TGTGCCTGGAGTCCGACGACAGGGGACACTGAAGCTTTCTTT
v_call: TRBV7-2; d_call: -; clone_size: -; j_call: TRBJ2-3; cdr3_aa: CASSLLRDTQYF; cdr3_nt: TGTGCCAGCAGCTTGCTACGGGATACGCAGTATTTT
v_call: TRBV12-3/TRBV12-4; d_call: -; clone_size: -; j_call: TRBJ2-1; cdr3_aa: CASSLMAEQFF; cdr3_nt: TGTGCCAGCAGTTTAATGGCTGAGCAGTTCTTC
v_call: TRBV11-2; d_call: -; clone_size: -; j_call: TRBJ2-1; cdr3_aa: CASSLGLEQFF; cdr3_nt: TGTGCCAGCAGCCTGGGACTGGAGCAGTTCTTC
v_call: TRBV7-2; d_call: -; clone_size: -; j_call: TRBJ2-5; cdr3_aa: CASSSATLRGETQYF; cdr3_nt: TGTGCCAGCAGCTCGGCTACCCTGCGGGGCGAGACCCAGTACTTC
v_call: TRBV11-3; d_call: -; clone_size: once; j_call: TRBJ1-3; cdr3_aa: CASSLGEGSGNTIYF; cdr3_nt: TGTGCCAGCAGCTTAGGAGAGGGTTCTGGAAACACCATATATTTT
v_call: TRBV28; d_call: -; clone_size: -; j_call: TRBJ2-5; cdr3_aa: CASSSGELVQETQYF; cdr3_nt: TGTGCCAGCAGTTCTGGAGAGCTAGTCCAAGAGACCCAGTACTTC
v_call: TRBV18; d_call: TRBD1; clone_size: -; j_call: TRBJ1-3; cdr3_aa: CASSAGTGSTGNTIYF; cdr3_nt: TGTGCCAGCTCTGCCGGGACAGGATCTACCGGAAACACCATATATTTT
v_call: TRBV24-1; d_call: -; clone_size: -; j_call: TRBJ2-3; cdr3_aa: CATSDTQTGTDTQYF; cdr3_nt: TGTGCCACCAGTGATACCCAGACAGGTACAGATACGCAGTATTTT
v_call: TRBV19; d_call: -; clone_size: few; j_call: TRBJ1-1; cdr3_aa: CASTPTATDYTEAFF; cdr3_nt: TGTGCCAGTACCCCAACTGCGACGGACTACACTGAAGCTTTCTTT
v_call: TRBV2; d_call: TRBD1; clone_size: -; j_call: TRBJ2-1; cdr3_aa: CATGRDRNNEQFF; cdr3_nt: TGTGCCACGGGCCGGGACAGAAACAATGAGCAGTTCTTC
v_call: TRBV4-2; d_call: -; clone_size: -; j_call: TRBJ1-1; cdr3_aa: CASSPSFLNTEAFF; cdr3_nt: TGTGCCAGCAGTCCTTCTTTCTTGAACACTGAAGCTTTCTTT
v_call: TRBV10-3; d_call: -; clone_size: once; j_call: TRBJ1-1; cdr3_aa: CATGVGGRTEAFF; cdr3_nt: TGTGCCACGGGGGTTGGAGGACGGACTGAAGCTTTCTTT
v_call: TRBV19; d_call: -; clone_size: -; j_call: TRBJ2-2; cdr3_aa: CASSVGPAGANTGELFF; cdr3_nt: TGTGCCAGTAGCGTGGGGCCCGCAGGCGCGAACACCGGGGAGCTGTTTTTT
v_call: TRBV4-3; d_call: TRBD1; clone_size: -; j_call: TRBJ1-1; cdr3_aa: CASSRTDRETEAFF; cdr3_nt: TGCGCCAGCAGCCGCACGGACAGGGAGACTGAAGCTTTCTTT
v_call: TRBV7-8; d_call: -; clone_size: -; j_call: TRBJ1-3; cdr3_aa: CASSPGFSGNTIYF; cdr3_nt: TGTGCCAGCAGCCCGGGGTTCTCTGGAAACACCATATATTTT
v_call: TRBV5-1; d_call: -; clone_size: -; j_call: TRBJ2-5; cdr3_aa: CASSLGQIQETQYF; cdr3_nt: TGCGCCAGCAGCTTGGGACAAATTCAAGAGACCCAGTACTTC
v_call: TRBV5-1; d_call: -; clone_size: -; j_call: TRBJ1-1; cdr3_aa: CASGSGMNTEAFF; cdr3_nt: TGCGCCAGCGGATCGGGTATGAACACTGAAGCTTTCTTT
v_call: TRBV28; d_call: TRBD1; clone_size: -; j_call: TRBJ2-1; cdr3_aa: CASSPPDRGKFF; cdr3_nt: TGTGCCAGCAGCCCCCCGGACAGGGGGAAGTTCTTC
v_call: TRBV19; d_call: -; clone_size: -; j_call: TRBJ1-5; cdr3_aa: CASSIGGQPQHF; cdr3_nt: TGTGCCAGTAGTATCGGGGGTCAGCCCCAGCATTTT
v_call: TRBV30; d_call: TRBD2; clone_size: -; j_call: TRBJ2-2; cdr3_aa: CAWSVTSGGELFF; cdr3_nt: TGTGCCTGGAGTGTCACTAGCGGCGGGGAGCTGTTTTTT
v_call: TRBV6-5; d_call: TRBD1; clone_size: few; j_call: TRBJ1-2; cdr3_aa: CASERTGTGDGYTF; cdr3_nt: TGTGCCAGCGAAAGAACCGGGACAGGGGATGGCTACACCTTC
v_call: TRBV6-5; d_call: TRBD1; clone_size: -; j_call: TRBJ1-4; cdr3_aa: CASSNRDSPNEKLFF; cdr3_nt: TGTGCCAGCAGTAACCGGGACAGCCCGAATGAAAAACTGTTTTTT
v_call: TRBV28; d_call: -; clone_size: -; j_call: TRBJ2-5; cdr3_aa: CASSRLSGVQETQYF; cdr3_nt: TGTGCCAGCAGCCGCCTGTCCGGGGTGCAAGAGACCCAGTACTTC
v_call: TRBV28; d_call: -; clone_size: -; j_call: TRBJ2-3; cdr3_aa: CASSLFWPEAKTDTQYF; cdr3_nt: TGTGCCAGCAGTTTATTTTGGCCGGAGGCGAAAACAGATACGCAGTATTTT
v_call: TRBV18; d_call: -; clone_size: -; j_call: TRBJ1-4; cdr3_aa: CASSPLPGSNEKLFF; cdr3_nt: TGTGCCAGCTCACCATTACCAGGCTCTAATGAAAAACTGTTTTTT
v_call: TRBV11-2; d_call: TRBD1; clone_size: -; j_call: TRBJ1-2; cdr3_aa: CASSLRQGYGYTF; cdr3_nt: TGTGCCAGCAGCTTGAGACAGGGTTATGGCTACACCTTC
v_call: TRBV7-2; d_call: -; clone_size: -; j_call: TRBJ1-5; cdr3_aa: CASSARGGLYSNQPQHF; cdr3_nt: TGTGCCAGCAGCGCTAGGGGGGGACTCTATAGCAATCAGCCCCAGCATTTT
v_call: TRBV14; d_call: TRBD1; clone_size: few; j_call: TRBJ2-2; cdr3_aa: CASSRGTADIRNTGELFF; cdr3_nt: TGTGCCAGCAGCCGAGGGACAGCCGACATTCGGAACACCGGGGAGCTGTTTTTT
v_call: TRBV18; d_call: -; clone_size: once; j_call: TRBJ1-1; cdr3_aa: CASSLLEGTNTEAFF; cdr3_nt: TGTGCCAGCTCCCTACTGGAGGGTACGAACACTGAAGCTTTCTTT
v_call: TRBV5-1; d_call: -; clone_size: few; j_call: TRBJ1-3; cdr3_aa: CASSFDRSRDTIYF; cdr3_nt: TGCGCCAGCAGCTTTGACCGGTCTAGAGACACCATATATTTT
v_call: TRBV13; d_call: TRBD2; clone_size: -; j_call: TRBJ2-1; cdr3_aa: CASRSGLAGYNEQFF; cdr3_nt: TGTGCCAGCAGATCCGGACTAGCGGGATACAATGAGCAGTTCTTC